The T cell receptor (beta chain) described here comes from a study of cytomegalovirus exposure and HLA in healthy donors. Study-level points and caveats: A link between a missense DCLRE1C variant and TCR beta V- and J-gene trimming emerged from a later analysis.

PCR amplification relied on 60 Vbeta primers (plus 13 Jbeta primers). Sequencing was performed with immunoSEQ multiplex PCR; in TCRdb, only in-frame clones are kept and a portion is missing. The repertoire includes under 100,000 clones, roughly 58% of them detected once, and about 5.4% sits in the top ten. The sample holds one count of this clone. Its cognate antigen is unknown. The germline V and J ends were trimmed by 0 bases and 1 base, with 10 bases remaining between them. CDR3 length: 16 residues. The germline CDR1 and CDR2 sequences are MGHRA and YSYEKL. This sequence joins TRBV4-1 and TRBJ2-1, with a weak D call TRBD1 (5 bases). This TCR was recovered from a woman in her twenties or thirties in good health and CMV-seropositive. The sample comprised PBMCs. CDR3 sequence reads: CASSQDTGGSYNEQFF. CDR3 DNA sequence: TGCGCCAGCAGCCAAGATACAGGTGGGTCCTACAATGAGCAGTTCTTC.